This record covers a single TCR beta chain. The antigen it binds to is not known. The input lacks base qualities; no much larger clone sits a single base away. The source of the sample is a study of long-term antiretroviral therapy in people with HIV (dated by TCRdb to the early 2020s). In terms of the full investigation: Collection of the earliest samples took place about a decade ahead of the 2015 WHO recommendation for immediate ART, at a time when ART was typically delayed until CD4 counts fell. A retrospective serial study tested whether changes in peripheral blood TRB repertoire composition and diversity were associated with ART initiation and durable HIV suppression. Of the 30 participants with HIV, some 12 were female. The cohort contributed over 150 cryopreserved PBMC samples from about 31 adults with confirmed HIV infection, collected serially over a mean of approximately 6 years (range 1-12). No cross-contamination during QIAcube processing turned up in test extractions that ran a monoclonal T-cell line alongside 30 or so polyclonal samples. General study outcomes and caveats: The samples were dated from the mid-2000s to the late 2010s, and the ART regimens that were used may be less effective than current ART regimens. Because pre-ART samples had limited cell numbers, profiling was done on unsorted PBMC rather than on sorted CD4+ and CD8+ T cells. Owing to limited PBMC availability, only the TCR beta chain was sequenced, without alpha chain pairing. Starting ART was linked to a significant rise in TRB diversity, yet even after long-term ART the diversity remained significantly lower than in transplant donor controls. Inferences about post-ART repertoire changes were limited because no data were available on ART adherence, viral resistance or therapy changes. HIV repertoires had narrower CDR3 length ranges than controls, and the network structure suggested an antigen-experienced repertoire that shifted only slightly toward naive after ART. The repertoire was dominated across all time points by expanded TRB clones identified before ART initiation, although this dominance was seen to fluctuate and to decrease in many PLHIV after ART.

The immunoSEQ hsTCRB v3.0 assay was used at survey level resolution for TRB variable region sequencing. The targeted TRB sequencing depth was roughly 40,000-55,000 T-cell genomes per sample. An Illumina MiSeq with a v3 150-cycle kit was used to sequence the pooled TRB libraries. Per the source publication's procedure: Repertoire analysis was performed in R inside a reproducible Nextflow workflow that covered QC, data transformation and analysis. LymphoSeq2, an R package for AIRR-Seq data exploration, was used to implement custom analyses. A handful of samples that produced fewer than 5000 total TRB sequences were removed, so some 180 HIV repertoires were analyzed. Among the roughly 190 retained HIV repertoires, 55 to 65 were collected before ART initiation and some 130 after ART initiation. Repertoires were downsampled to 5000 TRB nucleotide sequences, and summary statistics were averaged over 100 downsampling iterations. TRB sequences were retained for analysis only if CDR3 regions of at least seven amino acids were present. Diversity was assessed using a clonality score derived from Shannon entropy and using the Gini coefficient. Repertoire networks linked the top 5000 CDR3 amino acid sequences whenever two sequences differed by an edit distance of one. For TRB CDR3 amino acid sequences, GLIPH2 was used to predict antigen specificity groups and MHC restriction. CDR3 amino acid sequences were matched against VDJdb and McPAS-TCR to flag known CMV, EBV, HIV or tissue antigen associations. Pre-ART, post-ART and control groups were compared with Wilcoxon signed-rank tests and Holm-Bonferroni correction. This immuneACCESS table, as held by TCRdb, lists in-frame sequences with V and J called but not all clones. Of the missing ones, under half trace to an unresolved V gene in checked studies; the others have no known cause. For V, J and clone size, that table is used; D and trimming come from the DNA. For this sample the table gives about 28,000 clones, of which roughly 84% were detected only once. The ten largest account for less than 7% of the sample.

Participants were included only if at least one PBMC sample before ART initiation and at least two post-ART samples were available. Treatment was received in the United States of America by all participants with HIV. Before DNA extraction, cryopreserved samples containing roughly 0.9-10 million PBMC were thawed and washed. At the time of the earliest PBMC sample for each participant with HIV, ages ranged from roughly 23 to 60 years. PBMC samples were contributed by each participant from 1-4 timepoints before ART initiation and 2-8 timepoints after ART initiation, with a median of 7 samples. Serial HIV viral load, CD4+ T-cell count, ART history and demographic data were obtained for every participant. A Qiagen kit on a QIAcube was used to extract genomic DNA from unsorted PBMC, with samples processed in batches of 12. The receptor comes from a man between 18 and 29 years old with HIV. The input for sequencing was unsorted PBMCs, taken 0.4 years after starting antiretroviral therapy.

At the DNA level, the sequence is TGTGCCAGCAGCGCCTTCGGGACAGGGAACACTGAAGCTTTCTTT. Its protein product is CASSAFGTGNTEAFF. The V gene is TRBV9 and the J gene is TRBJ1-1; 8 bases in between match TRBD1. After removal of 3 bases from V and 1 base from J, the junction retains 5 bases not matched to a gene. The CDR3 runs 15 amino acids, cysteine and phenylalanine included. Only the CDR3 DNA stays, 45 bases, in frame from base 1. The germline V gene sets CDR1 to SGDLS and CDR2 to YYNGEE.